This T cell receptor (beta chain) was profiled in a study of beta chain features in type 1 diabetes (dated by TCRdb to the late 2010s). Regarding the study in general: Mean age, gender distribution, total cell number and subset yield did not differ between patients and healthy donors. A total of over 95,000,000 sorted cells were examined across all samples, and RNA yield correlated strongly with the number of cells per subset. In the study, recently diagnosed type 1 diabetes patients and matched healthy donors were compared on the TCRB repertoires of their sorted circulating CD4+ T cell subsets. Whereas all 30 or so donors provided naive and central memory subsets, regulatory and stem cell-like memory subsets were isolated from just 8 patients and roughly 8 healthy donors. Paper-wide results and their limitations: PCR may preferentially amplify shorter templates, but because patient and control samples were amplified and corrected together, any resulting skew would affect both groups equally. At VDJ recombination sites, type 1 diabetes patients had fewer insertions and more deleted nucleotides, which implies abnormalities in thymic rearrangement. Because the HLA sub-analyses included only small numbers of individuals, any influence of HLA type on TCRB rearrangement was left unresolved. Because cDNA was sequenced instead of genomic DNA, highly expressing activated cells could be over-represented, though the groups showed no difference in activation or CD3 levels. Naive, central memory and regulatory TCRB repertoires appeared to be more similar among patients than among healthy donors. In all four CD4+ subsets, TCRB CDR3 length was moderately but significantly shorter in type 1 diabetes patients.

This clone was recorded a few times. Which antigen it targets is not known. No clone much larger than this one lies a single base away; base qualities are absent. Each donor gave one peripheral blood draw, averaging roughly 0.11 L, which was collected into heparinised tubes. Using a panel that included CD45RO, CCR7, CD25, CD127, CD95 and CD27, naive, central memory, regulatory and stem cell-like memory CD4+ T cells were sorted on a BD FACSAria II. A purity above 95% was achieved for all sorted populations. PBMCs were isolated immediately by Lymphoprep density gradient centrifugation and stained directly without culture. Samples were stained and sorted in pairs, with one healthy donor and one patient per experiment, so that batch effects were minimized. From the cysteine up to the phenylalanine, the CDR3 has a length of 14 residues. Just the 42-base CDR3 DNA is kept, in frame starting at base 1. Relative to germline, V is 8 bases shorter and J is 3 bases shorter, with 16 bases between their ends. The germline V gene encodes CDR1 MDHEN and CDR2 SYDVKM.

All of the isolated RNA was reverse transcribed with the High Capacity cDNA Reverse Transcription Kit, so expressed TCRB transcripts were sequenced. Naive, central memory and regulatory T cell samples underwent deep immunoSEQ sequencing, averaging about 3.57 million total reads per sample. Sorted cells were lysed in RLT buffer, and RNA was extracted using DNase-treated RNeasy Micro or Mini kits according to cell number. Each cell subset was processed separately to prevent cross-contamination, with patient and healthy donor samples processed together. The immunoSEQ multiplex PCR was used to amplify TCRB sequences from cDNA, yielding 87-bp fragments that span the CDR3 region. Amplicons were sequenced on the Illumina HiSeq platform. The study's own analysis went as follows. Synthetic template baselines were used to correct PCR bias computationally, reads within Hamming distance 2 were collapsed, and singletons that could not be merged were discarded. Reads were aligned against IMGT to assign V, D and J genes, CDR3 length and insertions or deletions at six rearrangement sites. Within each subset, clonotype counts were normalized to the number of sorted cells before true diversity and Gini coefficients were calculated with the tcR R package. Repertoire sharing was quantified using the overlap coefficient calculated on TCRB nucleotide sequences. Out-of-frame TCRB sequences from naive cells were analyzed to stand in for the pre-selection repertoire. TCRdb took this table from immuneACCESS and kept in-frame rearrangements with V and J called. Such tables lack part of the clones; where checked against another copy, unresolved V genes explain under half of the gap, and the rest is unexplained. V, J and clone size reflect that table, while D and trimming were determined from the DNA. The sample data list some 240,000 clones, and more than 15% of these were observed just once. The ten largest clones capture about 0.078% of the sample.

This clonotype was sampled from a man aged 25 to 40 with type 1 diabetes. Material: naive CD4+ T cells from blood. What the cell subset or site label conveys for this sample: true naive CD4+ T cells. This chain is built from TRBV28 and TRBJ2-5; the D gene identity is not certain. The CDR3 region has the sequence CASARPAIEETQYF. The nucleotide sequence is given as TGTGCCAGCGCCCGCCCGGCGATAGAAGAGACCCAGTACTTC.